This T cell receptor (beta chain) was captured in a study of T cell changes during pregnancy in multiple sclerosis. CDR3 length: 13 residues. V dropped 4 bases and J dropped 4 bases, with 9 bases sitting between them. Germline values: CDR1 SGHRS, CDR2 YFSETQ. Profiled with immunoSEQ multiplex PCR; TCRdb holds only in-frame clones, not every one. The profile shows 50,000 to 70,000 clones, 80% to 95% of them singletons. The receptor comes from a female donor with multiple sclerosis, enrolled in a pregnancy study. The gene calls are TRBV5-1 and TRBJ2-1; possibly TRBD2 for D (6 bases). The material sequenced was peripheral blood, taken in the second trimester of pregnancy. The chain's CDR3 is CASSPGTYNEQFF. The CDR3 DNA reads TGCGCCAGCAGCCCCGGGACTTACAATGAGCAGTTCTTC.